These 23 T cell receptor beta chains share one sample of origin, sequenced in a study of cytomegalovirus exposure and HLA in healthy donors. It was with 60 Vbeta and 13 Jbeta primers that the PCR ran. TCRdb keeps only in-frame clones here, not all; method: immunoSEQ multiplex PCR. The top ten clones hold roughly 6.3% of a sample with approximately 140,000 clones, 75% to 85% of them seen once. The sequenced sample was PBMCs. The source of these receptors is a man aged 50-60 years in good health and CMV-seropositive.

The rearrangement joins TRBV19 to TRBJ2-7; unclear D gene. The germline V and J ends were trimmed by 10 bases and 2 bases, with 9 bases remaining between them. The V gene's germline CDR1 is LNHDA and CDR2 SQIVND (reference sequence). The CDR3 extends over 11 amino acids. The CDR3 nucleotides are TGTGCCACCCCGTCCCCCTACGAGCAGTACTTC. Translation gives CATPSPYEQYF.

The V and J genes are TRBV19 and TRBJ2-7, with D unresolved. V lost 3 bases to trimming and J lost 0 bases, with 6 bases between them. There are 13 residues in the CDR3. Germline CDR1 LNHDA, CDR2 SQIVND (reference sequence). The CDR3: CASSIQASYEQYF. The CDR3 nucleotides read TGTGCCAGTAGTATTCAGGCCTCCTACGAGCAGTACTTC.

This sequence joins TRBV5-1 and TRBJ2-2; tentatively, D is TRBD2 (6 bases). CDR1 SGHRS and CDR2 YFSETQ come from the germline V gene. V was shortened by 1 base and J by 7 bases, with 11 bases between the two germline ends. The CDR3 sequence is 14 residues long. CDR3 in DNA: TGCGCCAGCAGCTTGTCGGGGGAAGGCGGGGAGCTGTTTTTT. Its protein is CASSLSGEGGELFF. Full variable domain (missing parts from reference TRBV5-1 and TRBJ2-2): KAGVTQTPRYLIKTRGQQVTLSCSPISGHRSVSWYQQTPGQGLQFLFEYFSETQRNKGNFPGRFSGRQFSNSRSEMNVSTLELGDSALYLCASSLSGEGGELFFGEGSRLTVL.

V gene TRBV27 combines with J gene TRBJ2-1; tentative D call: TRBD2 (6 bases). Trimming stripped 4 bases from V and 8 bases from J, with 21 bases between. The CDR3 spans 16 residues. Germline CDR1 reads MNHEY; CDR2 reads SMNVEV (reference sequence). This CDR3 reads CASSSFSGVSIDEQFF. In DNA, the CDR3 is TGTGCCAGCAGTTCCTTTTCGGGGGTTAGTATCGATGAGCAGTTCTTC.

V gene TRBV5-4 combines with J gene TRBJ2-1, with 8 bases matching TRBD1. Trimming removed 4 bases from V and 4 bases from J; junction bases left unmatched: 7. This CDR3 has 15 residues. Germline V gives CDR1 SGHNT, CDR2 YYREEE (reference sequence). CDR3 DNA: TGTGCCAGCAGCCTGGGACAGGAGTATTACAATGAGCAGTTCTTC. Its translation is CASSLGQEYYNEQFF.

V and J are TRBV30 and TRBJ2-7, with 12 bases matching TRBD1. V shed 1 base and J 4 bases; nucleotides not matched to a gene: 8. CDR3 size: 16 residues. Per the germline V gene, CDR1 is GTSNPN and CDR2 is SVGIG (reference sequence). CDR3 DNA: TGTGCCTGGAGTGGGCTCCGGGACAGGGGGCGGTACGAGCAGTACTTC. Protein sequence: CAWSGLRDRGRYEQYF.

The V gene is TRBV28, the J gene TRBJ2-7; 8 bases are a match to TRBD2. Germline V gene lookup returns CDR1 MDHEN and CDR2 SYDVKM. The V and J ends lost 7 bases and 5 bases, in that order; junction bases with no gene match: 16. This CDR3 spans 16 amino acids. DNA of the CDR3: TGTGCCAGCACCAATATCTTGGCGGGACTAGATAACGAGCAGTACTTC. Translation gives CASTNILAGLDNEQYF.

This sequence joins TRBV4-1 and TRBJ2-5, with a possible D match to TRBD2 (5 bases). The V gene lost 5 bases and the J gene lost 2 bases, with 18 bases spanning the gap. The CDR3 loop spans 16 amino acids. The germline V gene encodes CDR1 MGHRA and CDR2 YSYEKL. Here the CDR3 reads CASSFNPGTLQETQYF. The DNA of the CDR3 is TGCGCCAGCAGCTTCAACCCGGGAACCTTGCAAGAGACCCAGTACTTC.

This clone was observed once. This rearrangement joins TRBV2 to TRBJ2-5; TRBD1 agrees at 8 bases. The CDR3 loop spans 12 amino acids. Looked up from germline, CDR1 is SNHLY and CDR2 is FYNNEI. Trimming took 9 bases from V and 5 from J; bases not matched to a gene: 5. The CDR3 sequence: CASSGGTETQYF. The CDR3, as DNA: TGTGCCAGTTCAGGGGGCACTGAGACCCAGTACTTC.

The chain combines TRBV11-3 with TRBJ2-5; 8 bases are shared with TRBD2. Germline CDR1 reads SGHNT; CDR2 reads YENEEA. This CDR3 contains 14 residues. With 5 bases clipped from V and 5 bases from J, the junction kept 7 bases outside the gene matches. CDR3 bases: TGTGCCAGCAGCCCCGGGGGGGTACCCGAGACCCAGTACTTC. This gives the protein CASSPGGVPETQYF.

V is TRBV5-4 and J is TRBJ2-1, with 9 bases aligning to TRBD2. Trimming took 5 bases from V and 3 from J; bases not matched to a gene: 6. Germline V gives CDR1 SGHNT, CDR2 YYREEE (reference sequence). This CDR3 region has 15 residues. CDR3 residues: CASRPSGIFYNEQFF. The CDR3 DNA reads TGTGCCAGCAGACCTAGCGGGATCTTCTACAATGAGCAGTTCTTC.

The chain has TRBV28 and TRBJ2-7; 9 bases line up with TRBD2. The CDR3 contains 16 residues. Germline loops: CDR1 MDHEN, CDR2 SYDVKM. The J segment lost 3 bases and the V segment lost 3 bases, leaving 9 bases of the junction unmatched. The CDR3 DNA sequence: TGTGCCAGCAGTTTCCCCCCAGCTAGCGGGAACTACGAGCAGTACTTC. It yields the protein CASSFPPASGNYEQYF. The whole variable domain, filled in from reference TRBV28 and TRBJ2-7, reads DVKVTQSSRYLVKRTGEKVFLECVQDMDHENMFWYRQDPGLGLRLIYFSYDVKMKEKGDIPEGYSVSREKKERFSLILESASTNQTSMYLCASSFPPASGNYEQYFGPGTRLTVT.

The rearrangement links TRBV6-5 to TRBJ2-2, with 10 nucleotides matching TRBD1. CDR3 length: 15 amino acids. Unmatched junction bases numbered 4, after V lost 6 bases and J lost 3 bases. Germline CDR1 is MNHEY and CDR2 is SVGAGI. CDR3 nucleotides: TGTGCCAGCAGGCGGGACAGGGGATACACCGGGGAGCTGTTTTTT. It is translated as CASRRDRGYTGELFF.

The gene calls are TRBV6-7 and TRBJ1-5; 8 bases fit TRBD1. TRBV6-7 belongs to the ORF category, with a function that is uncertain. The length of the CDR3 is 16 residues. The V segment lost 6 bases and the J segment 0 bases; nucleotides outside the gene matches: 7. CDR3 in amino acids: CASRKQGEGSNQPQHF. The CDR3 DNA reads TGTGCCAGCAGGAAACAGGGGGAGGGTAGCAATCAGCCCCAGCATTTT.

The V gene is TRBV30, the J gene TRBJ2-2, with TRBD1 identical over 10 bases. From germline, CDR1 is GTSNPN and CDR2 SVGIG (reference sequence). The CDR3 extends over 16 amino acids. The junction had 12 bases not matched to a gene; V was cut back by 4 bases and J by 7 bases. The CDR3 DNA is TGTGCCTGGATTCGCGCAGGACAGGGGGTACACGGGGAGCTGTTTTTT. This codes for CAWIRAGQGVHGELFF. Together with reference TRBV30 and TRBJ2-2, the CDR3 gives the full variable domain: SQTIHQWPATLVQPVGSPLSLECTVEGTSNPNLYWYRQAAGRGLQLLFYSVGIGQISSEVPQNLSASRPQDRQFILSSKKLLLSDSGFYLCAWIRAGQGVHGELFFGEGSRLTVL.

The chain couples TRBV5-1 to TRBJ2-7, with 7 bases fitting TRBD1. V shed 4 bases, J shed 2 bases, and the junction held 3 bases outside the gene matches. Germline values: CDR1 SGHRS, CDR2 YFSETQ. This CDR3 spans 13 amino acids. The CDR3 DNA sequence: TGCGCCAGCAGCACGGGACAGACCTACGAGCAGTACTTC. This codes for CASSTGQTYEQYF.

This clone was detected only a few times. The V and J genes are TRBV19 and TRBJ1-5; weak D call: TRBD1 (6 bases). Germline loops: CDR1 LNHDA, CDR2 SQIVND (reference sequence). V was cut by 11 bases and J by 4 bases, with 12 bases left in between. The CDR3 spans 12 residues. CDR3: CAGRTANQPQHF. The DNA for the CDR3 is TGTGCCGGCAGGACAGCAAATCAGCCCCAGCATTTT.

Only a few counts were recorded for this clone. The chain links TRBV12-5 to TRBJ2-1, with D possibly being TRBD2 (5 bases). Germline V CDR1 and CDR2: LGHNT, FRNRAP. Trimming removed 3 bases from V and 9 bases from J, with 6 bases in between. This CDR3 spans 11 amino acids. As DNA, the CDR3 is TGTGCTAGTGGTTTTCGGGGTGAGCAGTTCTTC. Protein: CASGFRGEQFF.

The CDR3 loop is CASSLRLLQETQYF. Written as DNA, the CDR3 is TGTGCCAGCAGCTTGAGACTCCTCCAAGAGACCCAGTACTTC. The rearrangement uses TRBV5-6 and TRBJ2-5; no firm D call. The germline V gene encodes CDR1 SGHDT and CDR2 YYEEEE. The ends were cut back, 1 base at V and 1 base at J, with 8 bases in the middle. This CDR3 spans 14 amino acids.

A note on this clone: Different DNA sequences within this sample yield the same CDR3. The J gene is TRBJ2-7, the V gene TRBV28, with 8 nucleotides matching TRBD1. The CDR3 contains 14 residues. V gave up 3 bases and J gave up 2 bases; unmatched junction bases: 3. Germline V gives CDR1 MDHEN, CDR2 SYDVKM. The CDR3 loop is CASSFSGGTYEQYF. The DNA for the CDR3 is TGTGCCAGCAGTTTTTCAGGGGGCACCTACGAGCAGTACTTC.

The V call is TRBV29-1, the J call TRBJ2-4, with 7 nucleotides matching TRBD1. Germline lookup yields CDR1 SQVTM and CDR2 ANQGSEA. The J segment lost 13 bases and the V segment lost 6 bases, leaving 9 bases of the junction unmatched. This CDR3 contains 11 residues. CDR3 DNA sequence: TGCAGCGTCCGCGAGGGGGCCCACCAGTACTTC. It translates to CSVREGAHQYF.

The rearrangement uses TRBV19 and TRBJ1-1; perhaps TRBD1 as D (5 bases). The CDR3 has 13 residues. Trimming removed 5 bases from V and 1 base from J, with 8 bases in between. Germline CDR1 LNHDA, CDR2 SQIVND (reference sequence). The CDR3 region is CASSAGGNTEAFF. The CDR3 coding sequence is TGTGCCAGTAGTGCGGGGGGGAACACTGAAGCTTTCTTT.

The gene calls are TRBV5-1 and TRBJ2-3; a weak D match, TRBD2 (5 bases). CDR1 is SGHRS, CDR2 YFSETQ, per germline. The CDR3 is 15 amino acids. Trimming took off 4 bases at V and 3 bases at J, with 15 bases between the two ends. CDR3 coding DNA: TGCGCCAGCAGCACACTAGTCTCGCGTACAGATACGCAGTATTTT. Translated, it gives CASSTLVSRTDTQYF.